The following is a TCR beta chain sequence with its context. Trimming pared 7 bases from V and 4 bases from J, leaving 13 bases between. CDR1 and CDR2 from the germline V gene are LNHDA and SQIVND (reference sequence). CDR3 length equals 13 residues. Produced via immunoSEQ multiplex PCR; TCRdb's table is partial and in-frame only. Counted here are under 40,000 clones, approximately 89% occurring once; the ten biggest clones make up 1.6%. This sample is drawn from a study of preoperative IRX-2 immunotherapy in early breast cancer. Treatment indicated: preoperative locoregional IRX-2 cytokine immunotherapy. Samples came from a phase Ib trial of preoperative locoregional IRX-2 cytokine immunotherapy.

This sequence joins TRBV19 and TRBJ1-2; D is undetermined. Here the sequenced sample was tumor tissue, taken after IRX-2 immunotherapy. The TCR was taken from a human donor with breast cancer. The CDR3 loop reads CASNTPRGYGYTF. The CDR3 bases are TGTGCCAGTAACACCCCTCGAGGCTATGGCTACACCTTC. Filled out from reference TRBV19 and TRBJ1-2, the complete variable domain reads DGGITQSPKYLFRKEGQNVTLSCEQNLNHDAMYWYRQDPGQGLRLIYYSQIVNDFQKGDIAEGYSVSREKKESFPLTVTSAQKNPTAFYLCASNTPRGYGYTFGSGTRLTVV.